The T cell receptor beta chain under discussion was sequenced for a study of shared clonotypes between healthy human individuals. Study-level background: In total, the donors were a couple of women and a few men aged 18 to 49. Study outcomes and limitations: Across subsets, estimated richness was generally greater for naive than for memory populations. The study found roughly 5% of naive CD4 clonotypes shared across a few donors.

Sequencing was performed with immunoSEQ multiplex PCR; in TCRdb, only in-frame clones are kept and a portion is missing. The table has more than 2 million clones, 95% seen once. About this clone: Its antigen is currently unknown.

Sequenced input: naive CD4+ T cells sorted from blood. Noted subset: CD45RA+ positively selected. This sequence originates from a man between 18 and 29 years old in good health.

For the CDR3, the DNA is TGTGCCATCGCGGGAGGCACAGATACGCAGTATTTT. Residues: CAIAGGTDTQYF. This sequence joins TRBV10-3 and TRBJ2-3; the match to TRBD2 covers 7 bases. CDR1 ENHRY and CDR2 SYGVKD come from the germline V gene. V was clipped by 8 bases and J by 1 base; unmatched bases: 0. The CDR3 runs 12 residues.